The rows below give T cell receptor beta chains drawn from one sample of a study of high-grade serous ovarian cancer treatment subgroups. Clones were read by immunoSEQ multiplex PCR, and TCRdb kept only the in-frame ones, dropping some. Among about 5,200 clones listed, around 81% were seen once. The sample taken for sequencing was tumor tissue. These receptors all come from a human donor with high-grade serous ovarian cancer. CDR3s include the opening cysteine and the closing phenylalanine or tryptophan. The order of the fields is clone size, V gene, J gene, CDR3 protein. Only some rows state a clone size, as once, few, many or a class for expanded clones.

NA	TRBV5-8	TRBJ1-1	CASSSRTGGIGAFF
NA	TRBV30	TRBJ2-7	CAWIQGGSSYEQYF
NA	TRBV5-1	TRBJ1-1	CASSLTGRDTEAFF
NA	TRBV2	TRBJ1-1	CASSADRASTEAFF
NA	TRBV19	TRBJ1-3	CASSKIRDGGNTIYF
once	TRBV15	TRBJ1-6	CATSRAVGQGGRSYNSPLHF
NA	TRBV6-5	TRBJ2-7	CASRPAGGIDEQYF
NA	TRBV5-6	TRBJ1-1	CASSPETGIGMNTEAFF
NA	TRBV27	TRBJ2-7	CASSLPGQGLYEQYF
NA	TRBV6-5	TRBJ1-1	CASSYQQGHMNTEAFF
NA	TRBV6-5	TRBJ1-2	CASTGQGPNYGYTF
NA	TRBV6-5	TRBJ1-2	CASSRHQRDSYGYTF
NA	TRBV7-2	TRBJ1-2	CASSLQNRGLYGYTF
NA	TRBV27	TRBJ1-6	CASHGGGASSYNSPLHF
NA	TRBV19	TRBJ1-5	CASHGRKGQGVNQPQHF
few	TRBV14	TRBJ2-5	CASSHSSGQMYPRETQYF
NA	TRBV2	TRBJ2-7	CASLAQGYNEQYF
NA	TRBV28	TRBJ1-5	CASSLDNQPQHF
NA	TRBV7-9	TRBJ1-2	CASVGRVGNYTF
few	TRBV5-4	TRBJ1-4	CASSKGDGEKLFF
NA	TRBV6-1	TRBJ1-1	CASSWTAGVTEAFF
NA	TRBV4-2	TRBJ2-1	CASSQEGSGGANEQFF
NA	TRBV6-4	TRBJ2-1	CASSGSGGNYNEQFF
NA	TRBV5-4	TRBJ1-3	CASSGSGPLGNTIYF
NA	TRBV7-8	TRBJ2-1	CASSQDDSGGITYNEQFF
NA	TRBV4-1	TRBJ1-6	CASSQEGGGNNSPLHF
NA	TRBV14	TRBJ2-7	CASSQDPWTVHYEQYF
NA	TRBV5-1	TRBJ2-3	CASSPPTLSTDTQYF
NA	TRBV4-3	TRBJ1-4	CASSQVSGAEKLFF
NA	TRBV10-2	TRBJ2-5	CASSESSAKYF
NA	TRBV5-1	TRBJ1-5	CASSLGARQPQHF
NA	TRBV25-1	TRBJ1-1	CASSMGPFGNTEAFF
NA	TRBV10-3	TRBJ1-6	CAIMGGMNSPLHF
NA	TRBV19	TRBJ1-1	CASSRQPNTEAFF
NA	TRBV4-1	TRBJ2-1	CASSQDRDRGINEQFF